A single sample gave rise to the 3 T cell receptor beta chains below, sequenced in a study of blood T cell repertoires in COVID-19. Repertoires were generated with immunoSEQ multiplex PCR, while TCRdb's copy carries only in-frame clones and drops some. This sample yields roughly 90,000 clones, of which about 77% are seen a single time; 16% belongs to the top ten. The sample was peripheral blood. These receptors came from a human donor in a cohort sampled during active COVID-19.

This chain links TRBV18 with TRBJ1-4; 8 bases line up with TRBD1. The length of the CDR3 is 15 residues. Trimming removed 5 bases from V and 6 bases from J; junction bases left unmatched: 8. Germline CDR1 reads KGHSH; CDR2 reads LQKENI. The CDR3 DNA sequence: TGTGCCAGCTCAGCTCCCGGACAGGGAGATGAAAAACTGTTTTTT. Translating gives CASSAPGQGDEKLFF.

This CDR3 reads CASGRGGGGGEKLFF. CDR3 sequence (DNA): TGTGCCAGCGGCCGGGGCGGGGGAGGAGGTGAAAAACTGTTTTTT. The rearrangement joins TRBV28 to TRBJ1-4; D is possibly TRBD1 (5 bases). CDR3 length equals 15 residues. Trimming left V 8 bases short and J 7 bases short, with 20 bases between. Germline assignment: CDR1 MDHEN and CDR2 SYDVKM.

The chain recombines TRBV6-5 with TRBJ2-7, with D possibly matching TRBD1 (6 bases). Trimming left V 8 bases short and J 0 bases short, with 11 bases between. CDR3 length: 13 amino acids. Germline CDR1 MNHEY, CDR2 SVGAGI. Here the CDR3 DNA reads TGTGCCAGCGGTCCGGACAGCTCCTACGAGCAGTACTTC. This encodes CASGPDSSYEQYF.